Below are 26 T cell receptor beta chains sequenced from a single sample in a study of T cell responses to AZD1222 COVID-19 vaccine. The table came from immunoSEQ multiplex PCR; TCRdb's copy has only in-frame clones and leaves some out. The sample has under 200,000 clones; approximately 91% are singletons. The specimen was peripheral blood, collected on day 0 of AZD1222 vaccination. The receptor set was obtained from an adult in good health.

The chain combines TRBV5-1 with TRBJ2-7, with 9 bases fitting TRBD1. The length of the CDR3 is 16 residues. Per germline, CDR1 SGHRS and CDR2 YFSETQ. Trimming removed 2 bases from V and 2 bases from J; junction bases left unmatched: 8. The CDR3 here is CASSLPPGQGPYEQYF. The CDR3 DNA sequence: TGCGCCAGCAGCTTACCCCCGGGACAGGGTCCCTACGAGCAGTACTTC.

The V call is TRBV9, the J call TRBJ2-7, with 7 bases identical to TRBD1. The CDR3 totals 15 residues. The V and J ends lost 0 bases and 3 bases, in that order; junction bases with no gene match: 6. Germline values: CDR1 SGDLS, CDR2 YYNGEE. The CDR3 nucleotides are TGTGCCAGCAGCGTAGGCAGGGGGAAAAACTACGAGCAGTACTTC. As protein: CASSVGRGKNYEQYF. Using reference TRBV9 and TRBJ2-7 for the parts outside the CDR3, the full variable domain is DSGVTQTPKHLITATGQRVTLRCSPRSGDLSVYWYQQSLDQGLQFLIQYYNGEERAKGNILERFSAQQFPDLHSELNLSSLELGDSALYFCASSVGRGKNYEQYFGPGTRLTVT.

Note on this clone: Additional DNA sequences in this sample encode the identical CDR3. V and J are TRBV12-3 or TRBV12-4 and TRBJ1-1; D unresolved. V gave up 2 bases and J gave up 5 bases, with 0 bases separating them. The CDR3 has 10 amino acids. The CDR3, as DNA: TGTGCCAGCAGTTTAACTGAAGCTTTCTTT. It is translated as CASSLTEAFF.

The genes are TRBV7-8 and TRBJ2-1, with D maybe TRBD2 (6 bases). Germline V gene data show CDR1 as SGHVS and CDR2 as FQNEAQ. The CDR3 contains 14 residues. V shed 1 base and J shed 13 bases, with 17 bases lying between them. This CDR3 reads CASSLDHSAGGQFF. Written as DNA, the CDR3 is TGTGCCAGCAGCTTAGATCACTCAGCGGGTGGCCAGTTCTTC. Complete variable domain (other parts from reference TRBV7-8 and TRBJ2-1): GAGVSQSPRYKVAKRGQDVALRCDPISGHVSLFWYQQALGQGPEFLTYFQNEAQLDKSGLPSDRFFAERPEGSVSTLKIQRTQQEDSAVYLCASSLDHSAGGQFFGPGTRLTVL.

Only a few counts were recorded for this clone. The chain uses TRBV7-8 and TRBJ1-1; 7 nucleotides match TRBD1. Trimming removed 5 bases from V and 8 bases from J; junction bases left unmatched: 14. Germline V gives CDR1 SGHVS, CDR2 FQNEAQ. This CDR3 contains 15 residues. The DNA for the CDR3 is TGTGCCAGCAGCCTAGAGGGGGCGCGTGGGACGGAAGCTTTCTTT. Translation gives CASSLEGARGTEAFF.

The chain uses TRBV27 and TRBJ2-5, with D perhaps matching TRBD1 (5 bases). The CDR3 covers 15 residues. Germline CDR1 is MNHEY and CDR2 is SMNVEV (reference sequence). V shed 5 bases and J shed 9 bases, with 22 bases lying between them. CDR3 sequence: CASSPFQGGAEPQYF. CDR3 DNA: TGTGCCAGCAGTCCCTTCCAGGGCGGCGCGGAGCCCCAGTACTTC.

This clone was seen only once. The genes are TRBV24-1 and TRBJ2-3; TRBD1 matches at 12 bases. The length of the CDR3 is 15 residues. Germline V gene lookup returns CDR1 KGHDR and CDR2 SFDVKD. V trimming: 5 bases; J trimming: 3 bases; junction bases outside the gene matches: 2. The CDR3: CATSGDRGQTDTQYF. In DNA, the CDR3 is TGTGCCACCAGTGGGGACAGGGGGCAGACAGATACGCAGTATTTT.

This chain uses TRBV7-9 with TRBJ1-2; D remains unclear. V lost 2 bases and J 8 bases, leaving 9 bases between the germline ends. Germline V CDR1 and CDR2: SEHNR, FQNEAQ (reference sequence). The CDR3 has 12 residues. CDR3 protein: CASSLYGWGYTF. The CDR3 coding sequence is TGTGCCAGCAGCTTATATGGGTGGGGCTACACCTTC.

This clone was recorded only once. The rearrangement uses TRBV29-1 and TRBJ1-5; D remains ambiguous. Germline CDR1 is SQVTM and CDR2 is ANQGSEA. The CDR3 loop spans 13 amino acids. The V and J ends lost 1 base and 7 bases respectively, with 11 bases between them. The CDR3 DNA reads TGCAGCGTTGAAGGTGGGGAAGGACAGCCCCAGCATTTT. Protein sequence: CSVEGGEGQPQHF.

The chain employs TRBV5-1 and TRBJ2-1; a possible D gene is TRBD2 (6 bases). The CDR3 is 15 residues long. Germline CDR1 is SGHRS and CDR2 is YFSETQ. The V and J ends lost 0 bases and 2 bases respectively, with 9 bases between them. DNA for the CDR3: TGCGCCAGCAGCTTGGGCGGGGCCCCCTACAATGAGCAGTTCTTC. Protein: CASSLGGAPYNEQFF.

The chain has TRBV7-2 and TRBJ2-7; D perhaps matches TRBD1 (6 bases). The length of the CDR3 is 15 residues. Germline lookup yields CDR1 SGHTA and CDR2 FQGNSA. The V gene lost 1 base and the J gene lost 3 bases, with 13 bases spanning the gap. The DNA for the CDR3 is TGTGCCAGCAGCTTAGACCAGGGGATCATCTACGAGCAGTACTTC. This encodes CASSLDQGIIYEQYF.

V usage is TRBV7-2 and J usage is TRBJ1-1; tentatively, D is TRBD1 (5 bases). Germline CDR1 and CDR2: SGHTA and FQGNSA. CDR3 length: 14 amino acids. The V gene lost 3 bases and the J gene lost 5 bases, with 13 bases spanning the gap. The CDR3 reads CASSLGGMLTEAFF. Written as DNA, the CDR3 is TGTGCCAGCAGCTTGGGGGGAATGTTAACTGAAGCTTTCTTT.

This clone was counted a single time. This chain uses TRBV7-2 with TRBJ1-2; D gene ambiguous. Trimming removed 7 bases from V and 2 bases from J, with 14 bases in between. The CDR3 loop spans 14 amino acids. The germline V gene has CDR1 SGHTA and CDR2 FQGNSA. Written as DNA, the CDR3 is TGTGCCAGCACCCCAGACCGACGCAACTATGGCTACACCTTC. Its translation: CASTPDRRNYGYTF.

The sample holds a few counts of this clone. The chain joins TRBV3-1 (or the pseudogene TRBV3-2) to TRBJ1-5; D unclear. Germline assignment: CDR1 LGHDT and CDR2 YNNKEL (reference sequence). V shed 4 bases and J shed 5 bases, with 12 bases lying between them. The CDR3 covers 14 residues. Here the CDR3 DNA reads TGTGCCAGCAGCCCCTCTAGTTATTATCAGCCCCAGCATTTT. This translates into CASSPSSYYQPQHF.

This clone was observed a handful of times. J is TRBJ1-2 and V is TRBV21-1; the table's D call, TRBD1, was not checked against the DNA. TRBV21-1 is given as a pseudogene. The CDR3 extends over 19 amino acids. CDR3 loop: CASSKMCHGGQGVFEGYTF. The CDR3 DNA reads as TGTGCCAGCAGCAAAATGTGCCACGGGGGACAGGGAGTTTTTGAAGGCTACACCTTC.

The chain has TRBV19 and TRBJ1-3, with TRBD1 identical over 7 bases. The ends lost 7 bases at V and 4 bases at J; junction bases unmatched: 10. CDR1 is LNHDA, CDR2 SQIVND, per germline (reference sequence). CDR3 length equals 15 residues. The CDR3 DNA reads TGTGCCAGTATCGACAGGGAGAGCTTCGGAAACACCATATATTTT. This codes for CASIDRESFGNTIYF.

This chain connects TRBV6-5 to TRBJ1-2; 9 bases are a match to TRBD1. The CDR3 spans 13 residues. J lost 8 bases, V lost 9 bases, and 10 bases had no gene match. Germline V gene lookup returns CDR1 MNHEY and CDR2 SVGAGI. CDR3 DNA: TGTGCCAGGGGGGGACAGGGTCTTCGCGGCTACACCTTC. It translates to CARGGQGLRGYTF.

This chain uses TRBV6-1 with TRBJ2-4; no clear D. V was trimmed by 1 base and J by 3 bases, leaving 16 bases between them. Germline V CDR1 and CDR2: MNHNS, SASEGT. The CDR3 loop spans 17 amino acids. The CDR3 sequence is CASSEGYNLRVKNIQYF. The CDR3 region has the DNA TGTGCCAGCAGTGAAGGTTACAACCTTAGGGTCAAAAACATTCAGTACTTC.

The gene calls are TRBV9 and TRBJ1-2, with D hard to call. This CDR3 is 14 amino acids long. V lost 0 bases and J lost 1, with 7 bases in between. Per the germline V gene, CDR1 is SGDLS and CDR2 is YYNGEE. CDR3: CASSVAEGNYGYTF. In DNA, the CDR3 is TGTGCCAGCAGCGTAGCGGAGGGTAACTATGGCTACACCTTC.

The genes are TRBV10-3 and TRBJ2-2; TRBD1 aligns across 9 bases. The CDR3 runs 15 residues. CDR1 ENHRY and CDR2 SYGVKD come from the germline V gene. V shed 5 bases and J 8 bases; nucleotides not matched to a gene: 9. CDR3 in DNA: TGTGCCATCAGTCCGGACAGGGGAGGCGAGGGGGAGCTGTTTTTT. Protein product: CAISPDRGGEGELFF.

This chain connects TRBV5-1 to TRBJ2-7; D may be TRBD1 (6 bases). The CDR3 has 15 residues. V was pared by 2 bases and J by 4 bases, with 16 bases between. Germline V gene sequence: CDR1 SGHRS, CDR2 YFSETQ. CDR3 sequence (DNA): TGCGCCAGCAGCTTCGGACAGACCAACCCTTACGAGCAGTACTTC. It translates to CASSFGQTNPYEQYF.

This clone was observed a few times. This chain uses TRBV19 with TRBJ1-1; 8 bases align to TRBD1. V trimming: 4 bases; J trimming: 11 bases; junction bases outside the gene matches: 3. The CDR3 sequence is 11 residues long. In germline, CDR1 is LNHDA, CDR2 SQIVND (reference sequence). This chain's CDR3 is CASSTTGAAFF. CDR3 nucleotides: TGTGCCAGTAGTACGACAGGGGCGGCTTTCTTT.

This chain joins TRBV2 and TRBJ1-3, with TRBD1 matching 9 bases. This CDR3 has 15 residues. Germline CDR1 and CDR2: SNHLY and FYNNEI. After removal of 6 bases from V and 3 bases from J, the junction contained 6 bases not matched to a gene. CDR3 loop: CASRANRGRGNTIYF. The DNA of the CDR3 is TGTGCCAGCAGAGCGAACAGGGGGCGTGGAAACACCATATATTTT.

The chain couples TRBV7-2 to TRBJ1-2, with TRBD1 matching over 7 bases. Germline CDR1 SGHTA, CDR2 FQGNSA. This CDR3 is 14 amino acids long. V gave up 6 bases and J gave up 4 bases; unmatched junction bases: 8. As DNA, the CDR3 is TGTGCCAGCAGTTTCTCGACAGGGACCTATGGCTACACCTTC. Its protein is CASSFSTGTYGYTF.

This sequence joins TRBV9 and TRBJ2-2; a possible D gene is TRBD2 (6 bases). Trimming removed 0 bases from V and 5 bases from J, with 14 bases in between. Germline V gene data show CDR1 as SGDLS and CDR2 as YYNGEE. The length of the CDR3 is 16 residues. The CDR3 nucleotides read TGTGCCAGCAGCGTAGATAGGGCAGGGAGGACCGGGGAGCTGTTTTTT. Protein product: CASSVDRAGRTGELFF.

The J gene is TRBJ2-7, the V gene TRBV7-2; 8 nucleotides agree with TRBD2. Losses at the gene ends were 2 bases for V and 0 bases for J; bases not matched to a gene: 6. The CDR3 contains 16 residues. Per the germline V gene, CDR1 is SGHTA and CDR2 is FQGNSA. The CDR3 is CASSLYRGGSSYEQYF. The CDR3, as DNA: TGTGCCAGCAGCTTATATCGCGGGGGGAGCTCCTACGAGCAGTACTTC.